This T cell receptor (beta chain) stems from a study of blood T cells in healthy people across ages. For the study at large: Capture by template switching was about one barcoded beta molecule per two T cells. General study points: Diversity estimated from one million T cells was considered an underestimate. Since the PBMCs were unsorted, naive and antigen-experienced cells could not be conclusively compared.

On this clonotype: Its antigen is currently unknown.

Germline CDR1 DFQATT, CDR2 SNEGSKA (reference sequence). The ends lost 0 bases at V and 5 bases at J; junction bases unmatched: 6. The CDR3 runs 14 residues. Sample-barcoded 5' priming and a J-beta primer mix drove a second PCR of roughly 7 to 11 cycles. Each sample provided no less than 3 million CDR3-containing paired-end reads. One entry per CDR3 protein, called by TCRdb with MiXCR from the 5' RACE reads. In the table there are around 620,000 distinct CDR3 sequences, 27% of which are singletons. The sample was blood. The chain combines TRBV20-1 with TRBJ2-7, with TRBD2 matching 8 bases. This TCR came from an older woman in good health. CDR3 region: CSARDRGGLHEQYF. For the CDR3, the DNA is TGCAGTGCTAGAGATCGGGGGGGCCTCCACGAGCAGTACTTC.